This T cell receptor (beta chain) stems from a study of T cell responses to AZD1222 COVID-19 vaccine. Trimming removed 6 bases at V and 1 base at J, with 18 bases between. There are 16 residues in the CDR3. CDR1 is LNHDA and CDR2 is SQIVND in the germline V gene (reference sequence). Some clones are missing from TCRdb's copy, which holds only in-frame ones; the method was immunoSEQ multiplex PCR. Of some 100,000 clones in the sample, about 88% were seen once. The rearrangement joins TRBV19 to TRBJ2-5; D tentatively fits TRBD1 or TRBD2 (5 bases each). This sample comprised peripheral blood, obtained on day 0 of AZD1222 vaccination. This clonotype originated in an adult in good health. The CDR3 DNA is TGTGCCAGTAGCCTTAGCAGCCCTGGGGGCCAAGAGACCCAGTACTTC. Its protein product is CASSLSSPGGQETQYF.